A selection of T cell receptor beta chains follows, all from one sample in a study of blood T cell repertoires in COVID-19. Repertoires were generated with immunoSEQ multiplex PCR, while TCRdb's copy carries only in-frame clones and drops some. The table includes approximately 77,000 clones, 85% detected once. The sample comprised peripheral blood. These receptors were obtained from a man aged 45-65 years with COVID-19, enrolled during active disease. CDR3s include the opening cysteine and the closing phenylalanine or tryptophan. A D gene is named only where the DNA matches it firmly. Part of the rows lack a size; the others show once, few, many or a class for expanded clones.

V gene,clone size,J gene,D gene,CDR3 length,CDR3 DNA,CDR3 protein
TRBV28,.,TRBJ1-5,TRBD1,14,TGTGCCAGCAGAAAACAGGGGGCAGGTCAGCCCCAGCATTTT,CASRKQGAGQPQHF
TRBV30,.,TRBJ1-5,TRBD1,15,TGTGCCTGGAACGCACAGGGGAGCCACAATCAGCCCCAGCATTTT,CAWNAQGSHNQPQHF
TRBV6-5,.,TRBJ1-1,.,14,TGTGCCAGCAGATCCGGGGGGGCAAAGACTGAAGCTTTCTTT,CASRSGGAKTEAFF
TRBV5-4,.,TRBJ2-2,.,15,TGTGCCAGCAGCTTGGAGTACAGGGCCGCCGGGGAGCTGTTTTTT,CASSLEYRAAGELFF
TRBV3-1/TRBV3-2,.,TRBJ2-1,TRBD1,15,TGTGCCAGCAGCCAAGACAGGGGGACCCACAATGAGCAGTTCTTC,CASSQDRGTHNEQFF
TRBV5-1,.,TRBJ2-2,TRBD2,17,TGCGCCAGCAGCCCGGCGGCTAGCGGGACGAACACCGGGGAGCTGTTTTTT,CASSPAASGTNTGELFF
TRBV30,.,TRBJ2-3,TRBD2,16,TGTGCCTGGAGTGCGGGACTAGCGGGGCTCACAGATACGCAGTATTTT,CAWSAGLAGLTDTQYF
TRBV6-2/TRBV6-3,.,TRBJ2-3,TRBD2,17,TGTGCCAGCAGTTGGCTAGCGGGAGGGCCGCGCACAGATACGCAGTATTTT,CASSWLAGGPRTDTQYF
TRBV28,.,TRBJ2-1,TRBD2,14,TGTGCCAGCAAGGCGGGAGGGATGGGCTATGAGCAGTTCTTC,CASKAGGMGYEQFF
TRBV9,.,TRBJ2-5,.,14,TGTGCCAGCGGCCCTTTACCCCAGCAAGAGACCCAGTACTTC,CASGPLPQQETQYF
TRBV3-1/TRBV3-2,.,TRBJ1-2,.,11,TGTGCCACCTCAAATGGCGGGGCCCACACCTTC,CATSNGGAHTF
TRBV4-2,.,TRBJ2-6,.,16,TGTGCCAGCAGCCAAGATCGGGGCTCTGGGGCCAACGTCCTGACTTTC,CASSQDRGSGANVLTF
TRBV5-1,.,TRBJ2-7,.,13,TGCGCCAGCAGCTTAGACTCCGTCTACGAGCAGTACTTC,CASSLDSVYEQYF
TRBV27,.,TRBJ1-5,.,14,TGTGCCAGCAGGGGCAACGTCGCAAATCAGCCCCAGCATTTT,CASRGNVANQPQHF
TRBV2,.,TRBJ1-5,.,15,TGTGCCAGCAGTCGCGCGACAGCTAGCAATCAGCCCCAGCATTTT,CASSRATASNQPQHF
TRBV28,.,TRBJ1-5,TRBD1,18,TGTGCCAGCAGCGCTTCGAATAAGGGGGCCTGGAGCAATCAGCCCCAGCATTTT,CASSASNKGAWSNQPQHF
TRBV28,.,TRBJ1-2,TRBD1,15,TGTGCCAGCAGGGGACAGGTCCTACCTAACTATGGCTACACCTTC,CASRGQVLPNYGYTF
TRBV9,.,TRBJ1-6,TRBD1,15,TGTGCCAGCAGCGTAAGTGGACAGGGTAATTCACCCCTCCACTTT,CASSVSGQGNSPLHF
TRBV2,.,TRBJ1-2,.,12,TGTGCCAGCAGTGACGTGAACTATGGCTACACCTTC,CASSDVNYGYTF
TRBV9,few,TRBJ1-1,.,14,TGTGCCAGCAGCGTAGACAGGGCGGACACTGAAGCTTTCTTT,CASSVDRADTEAFF
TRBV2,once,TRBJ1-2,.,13,TGTGCCAGCACCTCCCTAAGCGGGCGTGGCTACACCTTC,CASTSLSGRGYTF
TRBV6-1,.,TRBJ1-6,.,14,TGTGCCAGCAGTGAAGACAGGGAGATATCACCCCTCCACTTT,CASSEDREISPLHF
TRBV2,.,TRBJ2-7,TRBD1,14,TGTGCCAGCAGTGTGGACAGGGGGGGATACGAGCAGTACTTC,CASSVDRGGYEQYF
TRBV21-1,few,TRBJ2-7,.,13,TGTGCCAGCGGCGAACGGGGCTCCTACGAGCAGTACTTC,CASGERGSYEQYF
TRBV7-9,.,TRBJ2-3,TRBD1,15,TGTGCCAGCAGCTTGGGGACAGGAAGCACAGATACGCAGTATTTT,CASSLGTGSTDTQYF
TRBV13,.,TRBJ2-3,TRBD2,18,TGTGCCAGCAGCTTCAGGACTAGCGGGAAGACCGTGGCAGATACGCAGTATTTT,CASSFRTSGKTVADTQYF
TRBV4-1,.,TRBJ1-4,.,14,TGCGCCAGCAGCCAAGTCGCAACTAATGAAAAACTGTTTTTT,CASSQVATNEKLFF
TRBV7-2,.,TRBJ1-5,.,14,TGTGCCAGCAGCTTAGGAGGGCGGGATCAGCCCCAGCATTTT,CASSLGGRDQPQHF
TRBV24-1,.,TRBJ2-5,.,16,TGTGCCACCAGTGTCAACTTCAGGGGTTTTGTGGAGACCCAGTACTTC,CATSVNFRGFVETQYF
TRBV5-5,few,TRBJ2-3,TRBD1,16,TGTGCCAGCAGCCGAGACCCGGGGACAGGAACAGATACGCAGTATTTT,CASSRDPGTGTDTQYF